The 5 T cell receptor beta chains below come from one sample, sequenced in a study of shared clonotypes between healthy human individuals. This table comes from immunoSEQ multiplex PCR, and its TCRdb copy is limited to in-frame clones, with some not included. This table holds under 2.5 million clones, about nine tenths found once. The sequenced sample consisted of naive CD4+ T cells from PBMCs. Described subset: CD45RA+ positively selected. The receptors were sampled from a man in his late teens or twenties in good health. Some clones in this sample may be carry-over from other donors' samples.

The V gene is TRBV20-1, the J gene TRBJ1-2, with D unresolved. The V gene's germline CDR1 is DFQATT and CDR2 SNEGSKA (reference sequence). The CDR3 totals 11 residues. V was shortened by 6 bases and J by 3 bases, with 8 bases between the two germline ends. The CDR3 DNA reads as TGCAGTGCCAGGATTGACTATGGCTACACCTTC. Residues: CSARIDYGYTF.

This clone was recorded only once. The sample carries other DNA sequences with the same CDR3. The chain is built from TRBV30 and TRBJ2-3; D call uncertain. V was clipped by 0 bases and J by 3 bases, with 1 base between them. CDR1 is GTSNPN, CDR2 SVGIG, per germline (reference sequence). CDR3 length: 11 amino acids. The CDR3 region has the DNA TGTGCCTGGAGTGTAACAGATACGCAGTATTTT. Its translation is CAWSVTDTQYF. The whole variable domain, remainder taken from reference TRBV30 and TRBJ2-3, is SQTIHQWPATLVQPVGSPLSLECTVEGTSNPNLYWYRQAAGRGLQLLFYSVGIGQISSEVPQNLSASRPQDRQFILSSKKLLLSDSGFYLCAWSVTDTQYFGPGTRLTVL.

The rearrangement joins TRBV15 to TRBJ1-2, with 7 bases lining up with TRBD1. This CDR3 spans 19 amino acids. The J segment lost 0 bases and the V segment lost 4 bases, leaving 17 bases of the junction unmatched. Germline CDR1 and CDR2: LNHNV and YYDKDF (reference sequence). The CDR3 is CATSTGMSWTGRANYGYTF. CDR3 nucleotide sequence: TGTGCCACCAGCACAGGCATGAGCTGGACAGGCCGAGCTAACTATGGCTACACCTTC.

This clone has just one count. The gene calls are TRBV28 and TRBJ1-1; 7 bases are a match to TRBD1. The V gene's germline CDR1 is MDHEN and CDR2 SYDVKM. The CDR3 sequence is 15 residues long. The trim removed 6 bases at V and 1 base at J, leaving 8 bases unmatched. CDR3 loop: CASSARGTANTEAFF. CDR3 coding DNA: TGTGCCAGCAGCGCGCGCGGGACAGCGAACACTGAAGCTTTCTTT.

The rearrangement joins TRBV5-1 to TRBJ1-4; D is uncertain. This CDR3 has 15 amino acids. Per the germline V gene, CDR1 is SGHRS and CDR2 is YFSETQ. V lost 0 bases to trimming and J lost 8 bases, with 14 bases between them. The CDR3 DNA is TGCGCCAGCAGCTTGGAAGGAGGGAAAAGCGAAAAACTGTTTTTT. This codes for CASSLEGGKSEKLFF.